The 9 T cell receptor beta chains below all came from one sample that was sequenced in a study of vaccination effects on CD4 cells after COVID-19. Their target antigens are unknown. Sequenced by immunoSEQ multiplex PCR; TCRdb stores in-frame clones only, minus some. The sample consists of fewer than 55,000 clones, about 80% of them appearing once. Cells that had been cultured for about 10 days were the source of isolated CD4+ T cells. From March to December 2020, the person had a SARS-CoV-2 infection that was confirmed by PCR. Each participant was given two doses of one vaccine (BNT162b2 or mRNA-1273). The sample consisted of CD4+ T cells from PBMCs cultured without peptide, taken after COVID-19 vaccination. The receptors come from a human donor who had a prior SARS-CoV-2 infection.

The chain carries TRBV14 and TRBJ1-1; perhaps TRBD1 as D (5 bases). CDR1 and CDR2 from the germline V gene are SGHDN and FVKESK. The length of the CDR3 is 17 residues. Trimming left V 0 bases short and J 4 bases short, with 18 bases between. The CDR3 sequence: CASSQDPREPAGTEAFF. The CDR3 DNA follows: TGTGCCAGCAGCCAAGATCCCAGGGAACCTGCGGGCACTGAAGCTTTCTTT.

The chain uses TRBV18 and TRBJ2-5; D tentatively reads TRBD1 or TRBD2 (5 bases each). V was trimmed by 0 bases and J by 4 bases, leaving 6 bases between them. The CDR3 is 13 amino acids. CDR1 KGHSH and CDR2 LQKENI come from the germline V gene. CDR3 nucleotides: TGTGCCAGCTCACCACCCGGGGCAGAGACCCAGTACTTC. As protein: CASSPPGAETQYF.

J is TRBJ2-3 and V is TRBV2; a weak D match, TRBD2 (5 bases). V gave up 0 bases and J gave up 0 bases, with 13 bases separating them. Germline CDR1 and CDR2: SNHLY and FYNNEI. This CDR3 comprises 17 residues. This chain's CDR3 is CASSEAERPPSTDTQYF. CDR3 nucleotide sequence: TGTGCCAGCAGTGAAGCCGAGCGGCCCCCAAGCACAGATACGCAGTATTTT.

In DNA, the CDR3 is TGTGCCACCAGTGACCGTGGACAGGGGATTGAAGCTTTCTTT. It translates to CATSDRGQGIEAFF. The chain is built from TRBV24-1 and TRBJ1-1; 9 bases line up with TRBD1. The trim removed 4 bases at V and 7 bases at J, leaving 6 bases unmatched. CDR3 length: 14 amino acids. Germline V CDR1 and CDR2: KGHDR, SFDVKD.

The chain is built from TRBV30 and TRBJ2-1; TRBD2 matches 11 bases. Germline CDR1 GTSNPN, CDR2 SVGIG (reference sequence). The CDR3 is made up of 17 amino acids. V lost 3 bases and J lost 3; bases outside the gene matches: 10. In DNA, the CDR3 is TGTGCCTGGAGCCCATCACTAGCGGGAGCCGACTACAATGAGCAGTTCTTC. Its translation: CAWSPSLAGADYNEQFF.

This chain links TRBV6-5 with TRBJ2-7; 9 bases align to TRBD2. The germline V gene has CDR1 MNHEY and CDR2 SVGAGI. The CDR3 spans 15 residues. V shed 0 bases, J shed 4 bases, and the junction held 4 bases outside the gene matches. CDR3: CASSYSTSGIYEQYF. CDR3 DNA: TGTGCCAGCAGTTACTCGACTAGCGGAATATACGAGCAGTACTTC.

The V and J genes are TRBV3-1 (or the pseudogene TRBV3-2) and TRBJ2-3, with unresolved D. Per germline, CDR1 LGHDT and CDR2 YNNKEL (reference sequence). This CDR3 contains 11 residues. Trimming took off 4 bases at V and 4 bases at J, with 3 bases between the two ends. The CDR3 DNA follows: TGTGCCAGCAGCCTTTCAGATACGCAGTATTTT. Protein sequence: CASSLSDTQYF.

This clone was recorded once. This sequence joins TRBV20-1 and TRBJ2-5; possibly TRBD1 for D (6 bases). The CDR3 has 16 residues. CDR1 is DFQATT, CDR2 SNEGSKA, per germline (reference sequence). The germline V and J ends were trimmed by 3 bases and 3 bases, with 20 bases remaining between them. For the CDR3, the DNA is TGCAGTGCTAGTGGGGGCGCAGGGTATGGCGAAGAGACCCAGTACTTC. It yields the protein CSASGGAGYGEETQYF.

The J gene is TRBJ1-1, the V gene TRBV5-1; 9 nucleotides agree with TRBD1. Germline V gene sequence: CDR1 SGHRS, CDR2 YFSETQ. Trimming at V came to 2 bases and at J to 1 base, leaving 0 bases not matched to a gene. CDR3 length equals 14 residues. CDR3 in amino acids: CASSLQGANTEAFF. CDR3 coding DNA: TGCGCCAGCAGCTTACAGGGGGCGAACACTGAAGCTTTCTTT.